The 2 T cell receptor beta chains reported below all come from one sample, sequenced in a study of chemoradiotherapy in HPV16-positive cancers. The assay was immunoSEQ multiplex PCR, and TCRdb's table has in-frame clones only and misses some. The sample yields just over 25,000 clones, roughly 92% seen once. This specimen was blood, taken from a patient who underwent chemoradiotherapy. These TCRs come from a human donor with HPV-associated anogenital cancer.

V gene TRBV18 combines with J gene TRBJ2-3; the D call may be TRBD1 or TRBD2 (6 bases each). Trimming cost V 3 bases and J 6 bases, with 16 bases left between them. Germline loops: CDR1 KGHSH, CDR2 LQKENI. The CDR3 spans 15 residues. Written as DNA, the CDR3 is TGTGCCAGCTCACCGGTCGGGGGCGAAATGGATACGCAGTATTTT. Its protein is CASSPVGGEMDTQYF.

For this clone: An end of the junction differs from the germline gene, which may be a read error. This chain connects TRBV11-2 to TRBJ2-1, with D perhaps TRBD1 (6 bases). The CDR3 runs 13 residues. Germline V gene sequence: CDR1 SGHAT, CDR2 FQNNGV. The CDR3 DNA sequence: TGTGCCAGCAGCATAGACAGGTTCGATGAGCAGTTCTTC. It is translated as CASSIDRFDEQFF.